The TCR beta chain described here comes from a study of PD-1 blockade in classical Hodgkin lymphoma. Comment on this clone: As yet, its antigen is unknown.

This CDR3 is 14 amino acids long. The V gene end was trimmed by 4 bases and the J gene end by 4 bases; junction bases not matched to a gene: 6. The germline V gene encodes CDR1 SGHTA and CDR2 FQGNSA. Sequencing used immunoSEQ multiplex PCR; TCRdb keeps in-frame clones, though not all of them. Of 15,000 to 20,000 clones in the sample, roughly 80% were seen once. Whole-study results and caveats: Baseline TCR diversity was reportedly lower in newly diagnosed patients than in healthy donors. It was reported as lower still in relapsed/refractory patients. Sources of repertoire differences remain undefined, possibly disease activity or prior therapy.

Every patient experienced relapse after autologous stem cell transplantation, and brentuximab vedotin exposure varied. This chain connects TRBV7-2 to TRBJ2-5; TRBD2 aligns across 7 bases. The receptor was derived from a human donor with classical Hodgkin lymphoma. This sample comprised peripheral blood mononuclear cells (PBMCs), obtained before the second cycle of nivolumab. CDR3 in amino acids: CASSSAGTIETQYF. The CDR3, as DNA: TGTGCCAGCAGCTCCGCCGGGACTATAGAGACCCAGTACTTC.